This T cell receptor beta chain was identified during a study of T cell responses to AZD1222 COVID-19 vaccine. Whole-study findings and limits: None of the repertoires were sampled until the peak T cell response had passed. Spike was spanned by vaccine-associated CD4 TCRs, which were dominant at 160-218 and 743-854. The donor cohort was predominantly white British with a female majority, and clonal diversity may have been underestimated. Spike-specific TCR breadth and depth rose after two AZD1222 doses.

Note on this clone: What it binds is unknown.

The CDR3 consists of 10 residues. CDR1 is GTSNPN and CDR2 is SVGIG in the germline V gene (reference sequence). The protocol was immunoSEQ multiplex PCR, while the TCRdb copy is restricted to in-frame clones and leaves out a portion. The sample has tens of thousands of clones, over 75% seen once; the top ten hold 4% to 5.5%. The specimen comprised peripheral blood, sampled on day 0 of MenACWY control vaccination. The TCR was taken from an adult in good health. This chain connects TRBV30 to TRBJ1-2; weak D call: TRBD1 (5 bases). CDR3 coding DNA: TGTGCTTGGGGCGCATCCGGCTACACCTTC. Translating it yields CAWGASGYTF. Filled out from reference TRBV30 and TRBJ1-2, the complete variable domain reads SQTIHQWPATLVQPVGSPLSLECTVEGTSNPNLYWYRQAAGRGLQLLFYSVGIGQISSEVPQNLSASRPQDRQFILSSKKLLLSDSGFYLCAWGASGYTFGSGTRLTVV.